Listed below are T cell receptor beta chains from one sample, sequenced in a study of blood T cell repertoires in COVID-19. Only in-frame clones appear in the TCRdb table, and some are missing; sequencing was by immunoSEQ multiplex PCR. The sample carries 140,000 to 150,000 clones, approximately 90% recorded once. The sequenced sample was PBMCs or T cells enriched from blood (not recorded which). The source of these receptors is a young woman with acute COVID-19. CDR3s include the opening cysteine and the closing phenylalanine or tryptophan. A D gene is named only where the DNA matches it firmly. Rows give clone size only sometimes, using once, few, many, or a class for an expanded clone.

size | D | J | V | DNA | CDR3
NA | NA | TRBJ2-7 | TRBV30 | TGTGCCTGCTTTGACAGAGCCGAGCAGTACTTC | CACFDRAEQYF
NA | NA | TRBJ1-2 | TRBV28 | TGTGCCAGCAGTACAACAGGGATCGCAAACTATGGCTACACCTTC | CASSTTGIANYGYTF
once | TRBD1 | TRBJ2-4 | TRBV19 | TGTGCCAGTAGTGCAGGGACAGCCATTCAGTACTTC | CASSAGTAIQYF
NA | NA | TRBJ2-1 | TRBV6-5 | TGTGCCAGCGGCATGTTAGGGAGCAATGAGCAGTTCTTC | CASGMLGSNEQFF
NA | NA | TRBJ1-5 | TRBV19 | TGTGCCAGTAGCGCTGGCGGGATTCCTAGCAATCAGCCCCAGCATTTT | CASSAGGIPSNQPQHF
NA | NA | TRBJ1-1 | TRBV5-1 | TGCGCCAGCAGCTTGGGCCCTAGCAACACTGAAGCTTTCTTT | CASSLGPSNTEAFF
NA | TRBD1 | TRBJ1-5 | TRBV7-2 | TGTGCCAGCAGCCGTAACTCCGGGACAGTTGATCAGCCCCAGCATTTT | CASSRNSGTVDQPQHF
NA | NA | TRBJ1-1 | TRBV7-9 | TGTGCCAGCAGCCCCGTCGGGTACGACACTGAAGCTTTCTTT | CASSPVGYDTEAFF
once | NA | TRBJ2-7 | TRBV7-2 | TGTGCCAGCAGCTTAGCTTCGCAGGGATCTCCCGAGCAGTACTTC | CASSLASQGSPEQYF
once | TRBD1 | TRBJ1-6 | TRBV27 | TGTGCCAGCGGTCTTGACAGGGGTTCACCCCTCCACTTT | CASGLDRGSPLHF
NA | NA | TRBJ1-2 | TRBV30 | TGTGCCTCGGGACTACTAAACTATGGCTACACCTTC | CASGLLNYGYTF
NA | TRBD1 | TRBJ1-6 | TRBV6-4 | TGTGCCAGCAGTGCGACAGGGGGCTACTCACCCCTCCACTTT | CASSATGGYSPLHF
NA | NA | TRBJ1-1 | TRBV11-3 | TGTGCCAGCAGCTTAGCAGGTGGCACTGAAGCTTTCTTT | CASSLAGGTEAFF
NA | NA | TRBJ2-1 | TRBV18 | TGTGCCACCGCCCTGGAGATCGGGGGACAGTACAATGAGCAGTTCTTC | CATALEIGGQYNEQFF
NA | NA | TRBJ1-5 | TRBV3-1/TRBV3-2 | TGTGCCAGCAGCCGTTCCTCTTACAGTCAGCCCCAGCATTTT | CASSRSSYSQPQHF
NA | NA | TRBJ1-5 | TRBV4-1 | TGCGCCAGCAGCCAAGTAGGGGGATGGAGTGGACCCGCAAGCAATCAGCCCCAGCATTTT | CASSQVGGWSGPASNQPQHF
NA | TRBD2 | TRBJ2-2 | TRBV4-2 | TGTGCCAGCAGCCGAGCGGGGCCGGAGAACACCGGGGAGCTGTTTTTT | CASSRAGPENTGELFF
NA | NA | TRBJ2-7 | TRBV2 | TGTGCCAGCAGTGACCCCAAAAGCCCTCCCTACGAGCAGTACTTC | CASSDPKSPPYEQYF
NA | NA | TRBJ2-7 | TRBV27 | TGTGCCAGCAGTTTCAGGGCCTACAGCTCCTACGAGCAGTACTTC | CASSFRAYSSYEQYF
NA | TRBD2 | TRBJ2-5 | TRBV4-2 | TGTGCCAGCAGCAGGGGACTAGCGGCAAAAGAGACCCAGTACTTC | CASSRGLAAKETQYF
NA | TRBD1 | TRBJ2-1 | TRBV7-2 | TGTGCCAGCAGACCTACCGGGACAGGGGGCTATGAGCAGTTCTTC | CASRPTGTGGYEQFF
NA | TRBD2 | TRBJ2-1 | TRBV6-2/TRBV6-3 | TGTGCCAGCAGTAACCCGGGACTAGCGGGCCATGAGCAGTTCTTC | CASSNPGLAGHEQFF
NA | TRBD1 | TRBJ1-1 | TRBV5-1 | TGCGCCAGCAGCATTGACAGGGGTCGGGCTGAAGCTTTCTTT | CASSIDRGRAEAFF
NA | NA | TRBJ2-2 | TRBV10-2 | TGCGCCAGCAGTATTCAGACTAACACCGGGGAGCTGTTTTTT | CASSIQTNTGELFF
NA | TRBD1 | TRBJ2-7 | TRBV11-2 | TGTGCCAGCAGCGAAGGGGCCGGGACAGTAAGTTACGAGCAGTACTTC | CASSEGAGTVSYEQYF
NA | TRBD2 | TRBJ2-2 | TRBV28 | TGTGCCAGCAAGGGAGGGTTTCCCACCGGGGAGCTGTTTTTT | CASKGGFPTGELFF
NA | TRBD1 | TRBJ2-1 | TRBV28 | TGTGCCAGCAGTTTGGACAGGGGGCTCGACAATGAGCAGTTCTTC | CASSLDRGLDNEQFF
NA | TRBD1 | TRBJ2-2 | TRBV5-1 | TGCGCCAGCACCTCTTCAGGGGGCTTAACCGGGGAGCTGTTTTTT | CASTSSGGLTGELFF
NA | NA | TRBJ2-1 | TRBV19 | TGTGCCAGTAGCGGGGGAAGATCTTGGAATGAGCAGTTCTTC | CASSGGRSWNEQFF
few | NA | TRBJ2-2 | TRBV27 | TGTGCCAGCAGTTTCACTGTAAACACCGGGGAGCTGTTTTTT | CASSFTVNTGELFF
NA | NA | TRBJ1-3 | TRBV10-3 | TGTGCCATTCAGGGCACTGGAAACACCATATATTTT | CAIQGTGNTIYF